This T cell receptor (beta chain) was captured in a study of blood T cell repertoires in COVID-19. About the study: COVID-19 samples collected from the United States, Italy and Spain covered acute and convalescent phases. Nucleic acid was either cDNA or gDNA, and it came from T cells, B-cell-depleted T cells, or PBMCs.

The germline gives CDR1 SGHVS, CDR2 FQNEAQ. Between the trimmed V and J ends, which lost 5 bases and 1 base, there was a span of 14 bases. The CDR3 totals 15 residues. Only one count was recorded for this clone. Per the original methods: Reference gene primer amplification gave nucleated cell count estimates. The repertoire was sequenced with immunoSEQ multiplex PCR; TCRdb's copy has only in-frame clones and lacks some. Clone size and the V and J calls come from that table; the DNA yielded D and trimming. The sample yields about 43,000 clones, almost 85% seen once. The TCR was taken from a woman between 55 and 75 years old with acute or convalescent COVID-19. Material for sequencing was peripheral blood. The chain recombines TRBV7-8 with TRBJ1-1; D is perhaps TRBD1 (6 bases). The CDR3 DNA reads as TGTGCCAGCAGCCAACTTCAGGGGACGAACACTGAAGCTTTCTTT. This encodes CASSQLQGTNTEAFF.